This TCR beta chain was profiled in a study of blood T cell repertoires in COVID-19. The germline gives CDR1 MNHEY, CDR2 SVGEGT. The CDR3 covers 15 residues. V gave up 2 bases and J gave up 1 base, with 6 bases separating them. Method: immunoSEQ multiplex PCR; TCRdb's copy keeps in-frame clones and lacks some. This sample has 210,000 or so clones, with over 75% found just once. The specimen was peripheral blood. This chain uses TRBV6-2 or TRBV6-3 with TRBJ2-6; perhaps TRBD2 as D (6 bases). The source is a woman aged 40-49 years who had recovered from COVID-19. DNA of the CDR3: TGTGCCAGCAGTTACGGGGGGTCTGGGGCCAACGTCCTGACTTTC. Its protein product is CASSYGGSGANVLTF.